One sample yielded the 28 T cell receptor beta chains listed below, sequenced in a study of cytomegalovirus exposure and HLA in healthy donors. The protocol was immunoSEQ multiplex PCR, while the TCRdb copy is restricted to in-frame clones and leaves out a portion. The sample consists of about 340,000 clones, 80% to 90% of them appearing once. Material: PBMCs. The receptors originated from a woman aged 18-30 years in good health and CMV-seronegative.

The chain carries TRBV11-1 and TRBJ2-7; 9 bases are a match to TRBD2. The CDR3 covers 15 residues. Germline V CDR1 and CDR2: SGHAT, FQDESV (reference sequence). The J segment lost 6 bases and the V segment lost 1 base, leaving 7 bases of the junction unmatched. Here the CDR3 reads CASSLGISGSSEQYF. For the CDR3, the DNA is TGTGCCAGCAGCTTAGGAATTAGCGGGAGTAGCGAGCAGTACTTC.

This clone was counted once. The CDR3 DNA follows: TGTGCCAGCAGCCACAGGGTGAAGAATGAAAAACTGTTTTTT. Its protein product is CASSHRVKNEKLFF. The genes are TRBV28 and TRBJ1-4; tentative D call: TRBD1 (6 bases). Trimming left V 6 bases short and J 5 bases short, with 13 bases between. The CDR3 contains 14 residues. Germline loops: CDR1 MDHEN, CDR2 SYDVKM.

The chain links TRBV25-1 to TRBJ2-1, with 10 bases identical to TRBD1. The germline gives CDR1 MGHDK, CDR2 SYGVNS. The CDR3 totals 14 residues. The V gene end was trimmed by 8 bases and the J gene end by 5 bases; junction bases not matched to a gene: 6. CDR3 sequence reads: CASSRTGGHNEQFF. The CDR3 region has the DNA TGTGCCAGCTCTCGGACAGGGGGACACAATGAGCAGTTCTTC.

The chain has TRBV6-5 and TRBJ1-1; D ambiguous. The CDR3 is made up of 15 amino acids. Germline V lookup: CDR1 MNHEY, CDR2 SVGAGI. V gave up 2 bases and J gave up 1 base, with 11 bases separating them. Here the CDR3 DNA reads TGTGCCAGCAGTTACGACTGGTCGGCGAACACTGAAGCTTTCTTT. Its translation: CASSYDWSANTEAFF.

This chain joins TRBV7-8 and TRBJ2-3; a possible D gene is TRBD1 (5 bases). Germline loops: CDR1 SGHVS, CDR2 FQNEAQ. The CDR3 contains 13 residues. V was trimmed by 2 bases and J by 4 bases, leaving 7 bases between them. CDR3 protein: CASSLQGADTQYF. CDR3 sequence (DNA): TGTGCCAGCAGCTTACAGGGCGCAGATACGCAGTATTTT.

V is TRBV7-2 and J is TRBJ2-5; TRBD2 agrees at 10 bases. Germline lookup yields CDR1 SGHTA and CDR2 FQGNSA. This CDR3 has 16 amino acids. With 5 bases clipped from V and 5 bases from J, the junction kept 11 bases outside the gene matches. The CDR3 reads CASSLHELAGVETQYF. CDR3 DNA sequence: TGTGCCAGCAGCCTCCATGAGCTAGCGGGAGTGGAGACCCAGTACTTC.

This clone was recorded only once. The chain carries TRBV6-1 and TRBJ1-4, with D tentatively TRBD1 (5 bases). V dropped 4 bases and J dropped 6 bases, with 9 bases sitting between them. The CDR3 runs 13 residues. Germline V gene lookup returns CDR1 MNHNS and CDR2 SASEGT. CDR3 region: CASSGGVDEKLFF. The CDR3, as DNA: TGTGCCAGCAGTGGGGGGGTAGATGAAAAACTGTTTTTT.

In DNA form, the CDR3 reads TGTGCCAGCAGCTTTGGCGGTGGGAGCTCTGGAAACACCATATATTTT. Its translation: CASSFGGGSSGNTIYF. This chain connects TRBV7-2 to TRBJ1-3; D is undetermined. V was pared by 3 bases and J by 0 bases, with 12 bases between. CDR3 length: 16 amino acids. Germline loops: CDR1 SGHTA, CDR2 FQGNSA.

The CDR3, as DNA: TGTGCCAACCACTATGGGTCCGAGGCCCACAATGAGCAGTTCTTC. Amino acid sequence: CANHYGSEAHNEQFF. V is TRBV7-2 and J is TRBJ2-1; D gene unclear. This CDR3 region has 15 residues. V dropped 10 bases and J dropped 5 bases, with 21 bases sitting between them. The germline V gene has CDR1 SGHTA and CDR2 FQGNSA. The full variable domain, its missing parts supplied by reference TRBV7-2 and TRBJ2-1, is GAGVSQSPSNKVTEKGKDVELRCDPISGHTALYWYRQSLGQGLEFLIYFQGNSAPDKSGLPSDRFSAERTGGSVSTLTIQRTQQEDSAVYLCANHYGSEAHNEQFFGPGTRLTVL.

The V gene is TRBV27, the J gene TRBJ2-1; 7 bases map to TRBD2. With V trimmed by 8 bases and J by 4 bases, 8 bases remained unmatched. The CDR3 has 14 residues. The germline CDR1 and CDR2 sequences are MNHEY and SMNVEV (reference sequence). The CDR3 here is CASAGLADYNEQFF. DNA of the CDR3: TGTGCCAGCGCCGGGCTAGCGGATTACAATGAGCAGTTCTTC.

In DNA, the CDR3 is TGTGCCAGCAGTGTACAACAGGGGTGGCATCAGCCCCAGCATTTT. Protein product: CASSVQQGWHQPQHF. The V gene is TRBV27, the J gene TRBJ1-5, with 7 nucleotides matching TRBD1. CDR3 length: 15 residues. Germline V lookup: CDR1 MNHEY, CDR2 SMNVEV (reference sequence). V shed 5 bases, J shed 5 bases, and the junction held 9 bases outside the gene matches.

The chain couples TRBV2 to TRBJ2-1; 12 bases fit TRBD2. V gave up 5 bases and J gave up 9 bases; unmatched junction bases: 8. The CDR3 totals 15 residues. Germline values: CDR1 SNHLY, CDR2 FYNNEI. The DNA of the CDR3 is TGTGCCAGCAGTAAGACTAGCGGGAGTGCTAGTGAGCAGTTCTTC. Translation: CASSKTSGSASEQFF. Looking up the rest from reference TRBV2 and TRBJ2-1 gives the full variable domain: EPEVTQTPSHQVTQMGQEVILRCVPISNHLYFYWYRQILGQKVEFLVSFYNNEISEKSEIFDDQFSVERPDGSNFTLKIRSTKLEDSAMYFCASSKTSGSASEQFFGPGTRLTVL.

The V and J genes are TRBV7-2 and TRBJ2-2; 10 bases align to TRBD2. Germline V gives CDR1 SGHTA, CDR2 FQGNSA. The junction had 12 bases not matched to a gene; V was cut back by 5 bases and J by 3 bases. The CDR3 has 18 residues. CDR3 loop: CASSPRGLAAFYTGELFF. CDR3 nucleotides: TGTGCCAGCAGCCCCCGTGGACTAGCGGCATTTTACACCGGGGAGCTGTTTTTT.

The chain combines TRBV4-2 with TRBJ2-1; TRBD1 agrees at 7 bases. The germline CDR1 and CDR2 sequences are LGHNA and YNFKEQ. V was clipped by 4 bases and J by 2 bases; unmatched bases: 5. This CDR3 contains 15 residues. CDR3 coding DNA: TGTGCCAGCAGCCCGACAGGGACCACCTACAATGAGCAGTTCTTC. This gives the protein CASSPTGTTYNEQFF.

The genes are TRBV9 and TRBJ1-1; a weak D match, TRBD1 (5 bases). The CDR3 has 13 residues. V was trimmed by 4 bases and J by 6 bases, leaving 13 bases between them. The germline CDR1 and CDR2 sequences are SGDLS and YYNGEE. The DNA for the CDR3 is TGTGCCAGCAGCCCTCAGGGCCGCCCTGAAGCTTTCTTT. This encodes CASSPQGRPEAFF.

Turning to this clone: Other DNA sequences within the sample encode an identical CDR3. The chain has TRBV9 and TRBJ2-3; tentatively, D is TRBD2 (5 bases). Trimming took off 4 bases at V and 6 bases at J, with 6 bases between the two ends. CDR1 SGDLS and CDR2 YYNGEE come from the germline V gene. The CDR3 spans 11 residues. CDR3: CASSSGDTQYF. DNA for the CDR3: TGTGCCAGCAGCTCGGGGGATACGCAGTATTTT.

This clone showed up just once. V gene TRBV6-6 combines with J gene TRBJ2-7; 11 bases match TRBD1. The V gene end was trimmed by 6 bases and the J gene end by 1 base; junction bases not matched to a gene: 8. CDR1 MNHNY and CDR2 SVGAGI come from the germline V gene (reference sequence). The CDR3 totals 16 residues. This chain's CDR3 is CASRTPGTGGSYEQYF. Here the CDR3 DNA reads TGTGCCAGCAGAACGCCCGGGACAGGGGGTTCCTACGAGCAGTACTTC.

The CDR3 nucleotides read TGCAGCGTTGAAGATCACAGAACCAAAAACATTCAGTACTTC. It specifies CSVEDHRTKNIQYF. This sequence joins TRBV29-1 and TRBJ2-4, with D unclear. The germline gives CDR1 SQVTM, CDR2 ANQGSEA. The CDR3 covers 14 residues. Trimming removed 0 bases at V and 2 bases at J, with 8 bases between.

In nucleotides, the CDR3 is TGTGCCAGCAGCTCTGACAGGAACACTGAAGCTTTCTTT. This sequence encodes CASSSDRNTEAFF. V is TRBV7-2 and J is TRBJ1-1, with D possibly TRBD1 on 5 matching bases. The length of the CDR3 is 13 residues. Trimming pared 4 bases from V and 1 base from J, leaving 7 bases between. Looked up from germline, CDR1 is SGHTA and CDR2 is FQGNSA.

This chain links TRBV7-3 with TRBJ2-2; 9 positions match TRBD2. Germline V gene data show CDR1 as SGHTA and CDR2 as FQGTGA. This CDR3 contains 16 residues. The ends lost 2 bases at V and 5 bases at J; junction bases unmatched: 6. The CDR3 coding sequence is TGTGCCAGCAGCTTAGTTAGCGGGAGAGGAACCGGGGAGCTGTTTTTT. Residues: CASSLVSGRGTGELFF.

The CDR3 loop is CASSLEGARDIQYF. The CDR3 DNA is TGCGCCAGCAGCTTAGAGGGGGCAAGGGACATTCAGTACTTC. The V gene is TRBV5-1, the J gene TRBJ2-4, with 7 bases lining up with TRBD1. V gave up 2 bases and J gave up 8 bases; unmatched junction bases: 7. Germline lookup yields CDR1 SGHRS and CDR2 YFSETQ. The CDR3 has 14 amino acids.

The chain is built from TRBV4-2 and TRBJ2-1; D remains ambiguous. The CDR3 is 16 amino acids. The V end lost 4 bases, the J end lost 4 bases, and 17 bases lay between the germline ends. Germline V gives CDR1 LGHNA, CDR2 YNFKEQ. The chain's CDR3 is CASSPQLSSSYNEQFF. Written as DNA, the CDR3 is TGTGCCAGCAGCCCTCAACTGAGTTCCTCGTACAATGAGCAGTTCTTC.

This chain uses TRBV19 with TRBJ2-2, with a weak D call TRBD2 (6 bases). This CDR3 contains 16 residues. Germline values: CDR1 LNHDA, CDR2 SQIVND (reference sequence). Trimming shortened V by 6 bases and J by 8 bases, and 22 bases separated the two germline ends. CDR3 nucleotide sequence: TGTGCCAGTAGCCGATGGGGTGCGGGAATAATAGGGGAGCTGTTTTTT. Its translation: CASSRWGAGIIGELFF.

This clone was detected ten times or more. The rearrangement links TRBV5-1 to TRBJ2-7, with a weak D call TRBD2 (5 bases). In germline, CDR1 is SGHRS, CDR2 YFSETQ. The CDR3 runs 15 residues. V was trimmed by 0 bases and J by 0 bases, leaving 10 bases between them. The CDR3 nucleotides read TGCGCCAGCAGCTTGGGAGGGAAGAGCTCCTACGAGCAGTACTTC. The encoded protein is CASSLGGKSSYEQYF.

The V gene is TRBV4-2, the J gene TRBJ2-3, with a tentative D call TRBD1 (5 bases). Germline CDR1 is LGHNA and CDR2 is YNFKEQ. The CDR3 covers 14 residues. Trimming shortened V by 3 bases and J by 1 base, and 8 bases separated the two germline ends. CDR3 region: CASSHSTGTDTQYF. CDR3 DNA: TGTGCCAGCAGCCACTCGACAGGCACAGATACGCAGTATTTT.

This chain joins TRBV19 and TRBJ2-1; 7 positions agree with TRBD1. Germline CDR1 is LNHDA and CDR2 is SQIVND (reference sequence). J lost 6 bases, V lost 5 bases, and 10 bases had no gene match. The CDR3 length is 15 residues. The CDR3 is CASSFRDRQVNEQFF. CDR3 coding DNA: TGTGCCAGTAGTTTCCGGGACAGACAGGTCAATGAGCAGTTCTTC.

The chain uses TRBV4-1 and TRBJ2-2, with D tentatively TRBD1 (5 bases). The CDR3 spans 18 residues. From germline, CDR1 is MGHRA and CDR2 YSYEKL. Trimming took off 1 base at V and 1 base at J, with 16 bases between the two ends. The CDR3 loop reads CASSQGVYRNMNTGELFF. The CDR3 DNA follows: TGCGCCAGCAGCCAAGGGGTATACAGGAACATGAACACCGGGGAGCTGTTTTTT.

CDR3 coding DNA: TGTGCCGCGGGAGCGGGAGGCGACTCCTACAATGAGCAGTTCTTC. It specifies CAAGAGGDSYNEQFF. V usage is TRBV28 and J usage is TRBJ2-1, with 9 bases that match TRBD2. The V gene's germline CDR1 is MDHEN and CDR2 SYDVKM. J lost 0 bases, V lost 11 bases, and 8 bases had no gene match. The CDR3 loop spans 15 amino acids.